This record covers a single T cell receptor beta chain. Its target is unknown. The sample originates from a study of tissue T cells after allogeneic stem cell transplantation. The wider study: Graft-versus-host disease patients received grafts, four unmodified and three CD34-selected to deplete T cells. All graft-versus-host disease patients had gastrointestinal involvement and received several lines of directed therapy.

TCRbeta CDR3 was sequenced at survey depth with template counts. The assay was immunoSEQ multiplex PCR, and TCRdb's table has in-frame clones only and misses some. The data contain 25,000 to 30,000 clones, 85% of them seen just once; the ten biggest clones take up approximately 3.5%. Whole-study findings and limits: Across patients, clones rarely overlapped, yet motif clusters were shared tissue-specifically.

V gave up 1 base and J gave up 2 bases, with 18 bases separating them. Germline V CDR1 and CDR2: MDHEN, SYDVKM. The CDR3 sequence is 18 residues long. The sequence was collected from a woman aged 18-50 years who later had graft-versus-host disease after an allogeneic stem cell transplant. Sequenced here: blood, sampled before transplantation. The chain is built from TRBV28 and TRBJ2-1; D remains ambiguous. The CDR3 bases are TGTGCCAGCAGTTTATCGAGACAACGCGGTAGAACCTACAATGAGCAGTTCTTC. Translating it yields CASSLSRQRGRTYNEQFF.